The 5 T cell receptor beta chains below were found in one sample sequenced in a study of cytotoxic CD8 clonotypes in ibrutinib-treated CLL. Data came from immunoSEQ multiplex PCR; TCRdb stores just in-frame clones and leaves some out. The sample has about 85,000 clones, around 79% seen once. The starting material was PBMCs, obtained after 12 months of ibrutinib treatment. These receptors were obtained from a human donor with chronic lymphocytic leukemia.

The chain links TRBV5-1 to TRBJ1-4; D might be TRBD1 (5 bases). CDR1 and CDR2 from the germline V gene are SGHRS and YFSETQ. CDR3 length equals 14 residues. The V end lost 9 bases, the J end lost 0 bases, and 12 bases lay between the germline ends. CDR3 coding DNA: TGCGCCACTAGCCGGGGGGCAACTAATGAAAAACTGTTTTTT. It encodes CATSRGATNEKLFF.

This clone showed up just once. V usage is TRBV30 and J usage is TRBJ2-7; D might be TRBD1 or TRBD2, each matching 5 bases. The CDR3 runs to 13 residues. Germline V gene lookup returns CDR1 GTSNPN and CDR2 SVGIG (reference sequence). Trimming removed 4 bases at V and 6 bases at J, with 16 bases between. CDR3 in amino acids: CAWTQWVGGEQYF. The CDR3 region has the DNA TGTGCCTGGACACAGTGGGTTGGGGGCGAGCAGTACTTC.

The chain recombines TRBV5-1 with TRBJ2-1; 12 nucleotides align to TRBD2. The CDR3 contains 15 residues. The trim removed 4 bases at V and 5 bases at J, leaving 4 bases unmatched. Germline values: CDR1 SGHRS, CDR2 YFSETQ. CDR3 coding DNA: TGCGCCAGCAGCCGACTAGCGGGGGCGAACAATGAGCAGTTCTTC. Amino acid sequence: CASSRLAGANNEQFF.

The DNA of the CDR3 is TGTGCCATCGGTGGTAGCGCGACCCCCACAGATACGCAGTATTTT. This translates into CAIGGSATPTDTQYF. V usage is TRBV6-6 and J usage is TRBJ2-3; maybe TRBD2 (5 bases). Germline-derived CDR1 and CDR2 are MNHNY and SVGAGI (reference sequence). Trimming shortened V by 10 bases and J by 2 bases, and 19 bases separated the two germline ends. The CDR3 is made up of 15 amino acids.

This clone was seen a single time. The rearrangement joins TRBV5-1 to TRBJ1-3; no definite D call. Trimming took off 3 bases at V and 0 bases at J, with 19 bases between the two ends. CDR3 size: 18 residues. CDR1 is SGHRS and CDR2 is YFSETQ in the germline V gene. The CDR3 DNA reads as TGCGCCAGCAGCTCCCGACACACCACCACCTACTCTGGAAACACCATATATTTT. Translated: CASSSRHTTTYSGNTIYF.